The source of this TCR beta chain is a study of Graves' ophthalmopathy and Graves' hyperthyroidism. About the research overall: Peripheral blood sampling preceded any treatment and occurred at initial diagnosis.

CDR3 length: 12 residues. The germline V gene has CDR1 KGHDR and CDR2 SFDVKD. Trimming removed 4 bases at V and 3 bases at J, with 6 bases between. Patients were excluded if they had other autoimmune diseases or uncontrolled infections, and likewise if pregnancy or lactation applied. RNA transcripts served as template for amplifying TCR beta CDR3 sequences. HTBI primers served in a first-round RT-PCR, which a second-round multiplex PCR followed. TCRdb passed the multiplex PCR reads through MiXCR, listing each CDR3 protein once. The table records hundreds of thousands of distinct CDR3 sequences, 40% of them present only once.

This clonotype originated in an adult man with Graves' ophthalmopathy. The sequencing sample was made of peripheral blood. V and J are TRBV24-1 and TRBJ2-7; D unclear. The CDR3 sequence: CATSDTDYEQYF. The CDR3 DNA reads TGTGCCACCAGTGACACCGACTACGAGCAGTACTTC.